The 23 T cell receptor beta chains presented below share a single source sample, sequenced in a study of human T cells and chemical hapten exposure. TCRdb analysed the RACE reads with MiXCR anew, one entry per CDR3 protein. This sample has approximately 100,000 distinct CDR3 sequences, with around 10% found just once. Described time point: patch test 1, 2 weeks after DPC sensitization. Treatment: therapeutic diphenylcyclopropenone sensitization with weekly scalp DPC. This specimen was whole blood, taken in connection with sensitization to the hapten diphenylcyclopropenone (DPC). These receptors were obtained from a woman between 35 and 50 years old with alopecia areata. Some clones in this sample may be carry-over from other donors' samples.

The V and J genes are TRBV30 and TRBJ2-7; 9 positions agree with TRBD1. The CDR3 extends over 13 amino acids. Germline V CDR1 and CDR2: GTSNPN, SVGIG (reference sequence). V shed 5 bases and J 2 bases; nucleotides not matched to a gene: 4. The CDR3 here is CAWRDRATYEQYF. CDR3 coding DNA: TGTGCCTGGCGGGACAGGGCTACCTACGAGCAGTACTTC.

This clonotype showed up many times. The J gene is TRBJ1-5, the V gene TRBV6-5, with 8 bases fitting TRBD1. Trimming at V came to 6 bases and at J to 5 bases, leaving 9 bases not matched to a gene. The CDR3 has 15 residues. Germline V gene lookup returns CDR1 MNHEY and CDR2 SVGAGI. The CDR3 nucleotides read TGTGCCAGCAGAAGGGGACAGGCTTCGCATCAGCCCCAGCATTTT. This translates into CASRRGQASHQPQHF.

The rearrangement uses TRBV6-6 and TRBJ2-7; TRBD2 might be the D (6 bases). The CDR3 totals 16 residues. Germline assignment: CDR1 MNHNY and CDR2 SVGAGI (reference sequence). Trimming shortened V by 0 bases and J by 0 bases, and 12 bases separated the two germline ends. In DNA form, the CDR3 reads TGTGCCAGCAGTTACTCGGAGGGTTGGAGCTCCTACGAGCAGTACTTC. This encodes CASSYSEGWSSYEQYF.

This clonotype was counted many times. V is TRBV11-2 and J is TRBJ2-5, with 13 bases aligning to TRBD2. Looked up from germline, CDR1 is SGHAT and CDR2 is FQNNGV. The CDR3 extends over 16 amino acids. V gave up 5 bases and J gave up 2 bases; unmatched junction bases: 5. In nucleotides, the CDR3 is TGTGCCAGCAGCCCGGGACTAGCGGGGCCTCAAGAGACCCAGTACTTC. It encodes CASSPGLAGPQETQYF. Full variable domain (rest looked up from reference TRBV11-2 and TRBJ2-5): EAGVAQSPRYKIIEKRQSVAFWCNPISGHATLYWYQQILGQGPKLLIQFQNNGVVDDSQLPKDRFSAERLKGVDSTLKIQPAKLEDSAVYLCASSPGLAGPQETQYFGPGTRLLVL.

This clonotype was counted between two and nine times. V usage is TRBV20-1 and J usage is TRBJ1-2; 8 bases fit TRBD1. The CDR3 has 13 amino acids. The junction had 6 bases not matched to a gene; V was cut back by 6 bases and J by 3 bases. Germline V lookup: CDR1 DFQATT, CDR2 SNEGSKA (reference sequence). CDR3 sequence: CSAVQDRDYGYTF. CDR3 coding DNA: TGCAGTGCCGTGCAGGACAGGGACTATGGCTACACCTTC.

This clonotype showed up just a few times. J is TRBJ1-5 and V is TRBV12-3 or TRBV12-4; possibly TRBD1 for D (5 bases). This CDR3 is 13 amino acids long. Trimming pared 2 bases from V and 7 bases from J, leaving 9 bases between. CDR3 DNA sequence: TGTGCCAGCAGTTTACAGGGTTGGCAGCCCCAGCATTTT. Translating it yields CASSLQGWQPQHF.

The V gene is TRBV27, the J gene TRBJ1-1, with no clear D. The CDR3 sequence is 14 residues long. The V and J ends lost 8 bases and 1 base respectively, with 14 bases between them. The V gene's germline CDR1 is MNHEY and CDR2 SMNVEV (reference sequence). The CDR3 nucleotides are TGTGCCAGCTCCCTTGCGGCAAGGAACACTGAAGCTTTCTTT. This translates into CASSLAARNTEAFF.

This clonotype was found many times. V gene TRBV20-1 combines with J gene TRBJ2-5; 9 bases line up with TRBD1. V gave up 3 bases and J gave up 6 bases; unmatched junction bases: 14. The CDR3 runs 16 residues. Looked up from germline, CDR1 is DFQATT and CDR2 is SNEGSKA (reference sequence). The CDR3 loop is CSASTPGRDRGKTQYF. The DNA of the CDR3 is TGCAGTGCTAGTACCCCGGGGAGAGACAGGGGGAAGACCCAGTACTTC.

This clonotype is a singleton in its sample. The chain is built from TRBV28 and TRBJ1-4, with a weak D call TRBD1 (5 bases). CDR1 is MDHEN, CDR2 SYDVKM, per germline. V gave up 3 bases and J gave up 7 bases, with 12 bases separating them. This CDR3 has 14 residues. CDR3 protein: CASSFQGAGEKLFF. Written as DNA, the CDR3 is TGTGCCAGCAGTTTTCAGGGCGCGGGTGAAAAACTGTTTTTT.

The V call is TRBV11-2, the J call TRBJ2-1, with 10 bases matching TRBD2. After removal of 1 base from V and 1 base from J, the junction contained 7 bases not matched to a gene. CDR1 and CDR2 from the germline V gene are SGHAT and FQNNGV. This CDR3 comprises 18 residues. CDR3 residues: CASSLGDAGLASYNEQFF. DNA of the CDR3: TGTGCCAGCAGCTTAGGGGATGCGGGACTAGCGTCCTACAATGAGCAGTTCTTC.

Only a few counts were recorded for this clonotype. For the CDR3, the DNA is TGCGCCAGCAGCCAAGATCCGCAAGGTGGCGGAAACACCATATATTTT. Translation gives CASSQDPQGGGNTIYF. V and J are TRBV4-3 and TRBJ1-3, with D unclear. The CDR3 length is 16 residues. Trimming stripped 0 bases from V and 4 bases from J, with 13 bases between. CDR1 and CDR2 from the germline V gene are LGHNA and YSLEER.

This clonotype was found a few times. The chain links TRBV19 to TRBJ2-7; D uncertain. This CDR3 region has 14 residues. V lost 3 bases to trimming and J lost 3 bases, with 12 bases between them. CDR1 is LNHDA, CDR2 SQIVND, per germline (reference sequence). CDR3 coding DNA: TGTGCCAGTAGTATGGGCAGACATATCTACGAGCAGTACTTC. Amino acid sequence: CASSMGRHIYEQYF.

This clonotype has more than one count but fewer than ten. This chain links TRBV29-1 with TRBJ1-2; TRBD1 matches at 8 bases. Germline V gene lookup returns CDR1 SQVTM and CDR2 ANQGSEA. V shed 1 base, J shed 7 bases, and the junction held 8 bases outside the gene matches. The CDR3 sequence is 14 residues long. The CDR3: CSVEGKDRAGGYTF. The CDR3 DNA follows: TGCAGCGTTGAAGGGAAGGACAGGGCTGGTGGCTACACCTTC.

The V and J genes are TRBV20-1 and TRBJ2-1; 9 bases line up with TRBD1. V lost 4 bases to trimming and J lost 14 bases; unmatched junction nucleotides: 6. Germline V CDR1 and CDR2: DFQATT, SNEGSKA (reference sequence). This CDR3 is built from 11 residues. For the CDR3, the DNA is TGCAGTGCTACTACAGGGGGCGCGGAGTTCTTC. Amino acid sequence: CSATTGGAEFF.

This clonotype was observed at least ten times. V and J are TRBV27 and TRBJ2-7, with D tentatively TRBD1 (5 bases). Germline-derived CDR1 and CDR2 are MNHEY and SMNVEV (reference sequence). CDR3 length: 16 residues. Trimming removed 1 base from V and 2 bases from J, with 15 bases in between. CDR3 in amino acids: CASSLYSRGNAYEQYF. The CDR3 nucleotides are TGTGCCAGCAGTTTATATAGTAGGGGAAACGCCTACGAGCAGTACTTC.

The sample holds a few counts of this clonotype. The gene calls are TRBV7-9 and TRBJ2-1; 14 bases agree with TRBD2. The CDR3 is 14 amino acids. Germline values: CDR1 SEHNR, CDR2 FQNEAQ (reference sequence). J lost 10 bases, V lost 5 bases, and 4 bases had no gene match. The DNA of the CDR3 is TGTGCCAGCAGCCCGGGACTAGCGGGAGCGGAGCAGTTCTTC. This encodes CASSPGLAGAEQFF.

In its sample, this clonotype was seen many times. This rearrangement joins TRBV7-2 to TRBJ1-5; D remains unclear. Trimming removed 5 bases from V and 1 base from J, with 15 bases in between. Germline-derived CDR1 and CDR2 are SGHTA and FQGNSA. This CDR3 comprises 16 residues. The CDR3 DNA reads TGTGCCAGCAGCCCCCTACGCAGGCGGAGCAATCAGCCCCAGCATTTT. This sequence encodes CASSPLRRRSNQPQHF.

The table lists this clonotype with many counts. DNA for the CDR3: TGCAGTGCTAGAGACCCTAGCAATCAGCCCCAGCATTTT. This gives the protein CSARDPSNQPQHF. This chain uses TRBV20-1 with TRBJ1-5; D gene unclear. Trimming shortened V by 0 bases and J by 0 bases, and 3 bases separated the two germline ends. CDR3 length: 13 amino acids. From germline, CDR1 is DFQATT and CDR2 SNEGSKA (reference sequence).

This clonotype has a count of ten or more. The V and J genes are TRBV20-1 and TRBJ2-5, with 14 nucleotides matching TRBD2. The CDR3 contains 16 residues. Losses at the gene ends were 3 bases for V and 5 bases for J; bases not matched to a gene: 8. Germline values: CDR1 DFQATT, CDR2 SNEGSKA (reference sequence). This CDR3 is CSASTGTSGSRETQYF. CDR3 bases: TGCAGTGCTAGTACCGGGACTAGCGGGAGTAGGGAGACCCAGTACTTC.

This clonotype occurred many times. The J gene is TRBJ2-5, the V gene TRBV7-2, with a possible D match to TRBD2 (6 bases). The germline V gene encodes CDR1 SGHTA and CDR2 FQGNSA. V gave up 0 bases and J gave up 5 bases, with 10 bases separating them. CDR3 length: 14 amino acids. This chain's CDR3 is CASSLAGGGETQYF. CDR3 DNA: TGTGCCAGCAGCTTAGCGGGAGGAGGGGAGACCCAGTACTTC.

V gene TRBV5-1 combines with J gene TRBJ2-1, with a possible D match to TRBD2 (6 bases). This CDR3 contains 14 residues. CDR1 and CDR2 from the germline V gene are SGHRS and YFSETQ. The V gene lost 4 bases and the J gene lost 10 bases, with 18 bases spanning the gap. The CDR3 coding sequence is TGCGCCAGCAGCCCTTGGGTAGTTCGGGAGGAGCAGTTCTTC. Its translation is CASSPWVVREEQFF.

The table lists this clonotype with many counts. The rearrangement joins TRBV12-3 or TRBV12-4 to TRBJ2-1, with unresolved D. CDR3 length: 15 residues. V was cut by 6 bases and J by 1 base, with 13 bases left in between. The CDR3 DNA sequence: TGTGCCAGCAGCCCCAATACTCTATCCTACAATGAGCAGTTCTTC. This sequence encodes CASSPNTLSYNEQFF.

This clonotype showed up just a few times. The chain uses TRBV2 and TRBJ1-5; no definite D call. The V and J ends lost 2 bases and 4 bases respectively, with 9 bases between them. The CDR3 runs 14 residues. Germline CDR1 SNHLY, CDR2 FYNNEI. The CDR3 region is CASSENGRNQPQHF. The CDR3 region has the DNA TGTGCCAGCAGTGAAAACGGCCGTAATCAGCCCCAGCATTTT.